The 4 T cell receptor beta chains presented below share a single source sample, sequenced in a study of blood T cells in healthy people across ages. Alongside a J-beta primer mix, a sample-barcoded 5' primer served in a second PCR lasting about 7 to 11 cycles. TCRdb fed the 5' RACE reads into MiXCR, producing one record per CDR3 protein. The sample shows 700,000 to 900,000 distinct CDR3 sequences, roughly 50% of them seen only once. Material for sequencing was blood. These receptors were collected from an elderly man in good health.

This clonotype was found a few times. This chain connects TRBV10-3 to TRBJ2-1, with D tentatively TRBD1 (6 bases). The CDR3 totals 15 residues. CDR1 is ENHRY and CDR2 is SYGVKD in the germline V gene. V lost 5 bases, J lost 8 bases, and 19 bases lay in between. In DNA, the CDR3 is TGTGCCATCAGTCCAGGCAGGGGCTCGTTCGATGAGCAGTTCTTC. As protein: CAISPGRGSFDEQFF.

The chain joins TRBV20-1 to TRBJ2-5; D is perhaps TRBD2 (5 bases). The CDR3 spans 15 residues. Trimming removed 0 bases at V and 5 bases at J, with 16 bases between. Germline CDR1 reads DFQATT; CDR2 reads SNEGSKA (reference sequence). Here the CDR3 DNA reads TGCAGTGCTAGAGACGCGGGTCCCCCCGGGGAGACCCAGTACTTC. Translation gives CSARDAGPPGETQYF.

The rearrangement links TRBV5-1 to TRBJ2-7; D may be TRBD2 (5 bases). Trimming stripped 1 base from V and 1 base from J, with 12 bases between. In germline, CDR1 is SGHRS, CDR2 YFSETQ. The CDR3 length is 15 residues. CDR3 DNA sequence: TGCGCCAGCAGCTTGTTTAAGGGAGATTCCTACGAGCAGTACTTC. It encodes CASSLFKGDSYEQYF.

The rearrangement joins TRBV4-2 to TRBJ2-7; D call uncertain. The CDR3 extends over 15 amino acids. With 4 bases removed from V and 2 bases from J, the gap between germline ends came to 15 bases. CDR1 LGHNA and CDR2 YNFKEQ come from the germline V gene. The CDR3, as DNA: TGTGCCAGCAGCCGAAGCCAGGACCCAACCTACGAGCAGTACTTC. This translates into CASSRSQDPTYEQYF.